The 14 T cell receptor beta chains in this list originate from one sample, sequenced in a study of T cells in Graves' hyperthyroidism and ophthalmopathy. Amplified TCR beta CDR3 regions came from RNA transcripts. The HTBI set primed first-round TCR CDR3 RT-PCR. A single record per CDR3 protein comes from TCRdb applying MiXCR to the multiplex PCR reads. The sample contains under 500,000 distinct CDR3 sequences, over 12% of which appear only once. Sequencing used blood. The receptors here all came from a man aged 50 to 59 with Graves' ophthalmopathy.

This clonotype has at least ten counts. J is TRBJ2-7 and V is TRBV2; 15 bases map to TRBD2. V shed 7 bases and J 4 bases; nucleotides not matched to a gene: 5. This CDR3 contains 15 residues. Germline CDR1 reads SNHLY; CDR2 reads FYNNEI. The CDR3 reads CASTLGLAGGYEQYF. The DNA of the CDR3 is TGTGCCAGCACCCTGGGACTAGCGGGAGGATACGAGCAGTACTTC. The full variable domain, in which reference TRBV2 and TRBJ2-7 provide the parts outside the CDR3, is EPEVTQTPSHQVTQMGQEVILRCVPISNHLYFYWYRQILGQKVEFLVSFYNNEISEKSEIFDDQFSVERPDGSNFTLKIRSTKLEDSAMYFCASTLGLAGGYEQYFGPGTRLTVT.

A few counts support this clonotype. CDR3 DNA sequence: TGTGCCACCAGTGATCCAGGTAAGGGGAATCAGCCCCAGCATTTT. Its protein product is CATSDPGKGNQPQHF. This chain connects TRBV24-1 to TRBJ1-5; D perhaps matches TRBD1 (5 bases). The CDR3 length is 15 residues. V lost 3 bases, J lost 4 bases, and 12 bases lay in between. CDR1 is KGHDR and CDR2 is SFDVKD in the germline V gene.

The chain couples TRBV27 to TRBJ2-4; a weak D match, TRBD1 (6 bases). The CDR3 extends over 13 amino acids. The ends were cut back, 5 bases at V and 9 bases at J, with 14 bases in the middle. Germline V gives CDR1 MNHEY, CDR2 SMNVEV (reference sequence). The CDR3 sequence: CASSPPGQIIQYF. The CDR3 DNA reads TGTGCCAGCAGTCCGCCTGGACAGATCATTCAGTACTTC.

This clonotype was detected a few times. V is TRBV13 and J is TRBJ1-1; TRBD1 matches 7 bases. V lost 0 bases and J lost 5; bases outside the gene matches: 6. The CDR3 runs 15 residues. The V gene's germline CDR1 is PRHDT and CDR2 FYEKMQ (reference sequence). This CDR3 reads CASSLGDRPETEAFF. The CDR3 coding sequence is TGTGCCAGCAGCTTAGGGGACAGGCCGGAAACTGAAGCTTTCTTT.

The table lists this clonotype with many counts. The V and J genes are TRBV27 and TRBJ2-7; D may be TRBD2 (5 bases). CDR1 MNHEY and CDR2 SMNVEV come from the germline V gene (reference sequence). The CDR3 has 14 amino acids. Trimming removed 3 bases from V and 0 bases from J, with 9 bases in between. The CDR3 sequence: CASSLFGSSYEQYF. The CDR3 DNA sequence: TGTGCCAGCAGTTTGTTTGGGAGCTCCTACGAGCAGTACTTC.

This clonotype has a handful of counts. The chain has TRBV10-2 and TRBJ2-7; 8 bases are shared with TRBD2. The CDR3 runs 15 residues. Germline-derived CDR1 and CDR2 are WSHSY and SAAADI. The V and J ends lost 8 bases and 0 bases, in that order; junction bases with no gene match: 9. The CDR3 reads CASGDWREVSYEQYF. The CDR3 nucleotides read TGCGCCAGCGGGGACTGGCGGGAGGTCTCCTACGAGCAGTACTTC.

Worth noting for this clonotype: This may be a read error: a much more frequent sequence differs by one nucleotide. Here the CDR3 DNA reads TGCGCCAGCAGCCGGGACCACGGGGGCAGCATTCAGTACTTC. This codes for CASSRDHGGSIQYF. The chain uses TRBV5-1 and TRBJ2-4; D assignment may be TRBD1 or TRBD2 (6 bases each). Germline V gene data show CDR1 as SGHRS and CDR2 as YFSETQ. This CDR3 region has 14 residues. Trimming stripped 4 bases from V and 9 bases from J, with 17 bases between.

There are many counts of this clonotype. The CDR3, as DNA: TGTGCCAGCAGCCAACAGAATCGAGAGACCCAGTACTTC. Translation: CASSQQNRETQYF. This chain joins TRBV7-2 and TRBJ2-5; D gene uncertain. V was clipped by 5 bases and J by 4 bases, with 11 bases between them. The germline gives CDR1 SGHTA, CDR2 FQGNSA. The CDR3 totals 13 residues.

About this clonotype itself: Its ends do not fully match the called genes, so a read error is possible. The rearrangement links TRBV7-9 to TRBJ2-3; 7 bases fit TRBD2. CDR1 is SEHNR and CDR2 is FQNEAQ in the germline V gene (reference sequence). The CDR3 is made up of 20 amino acids. CDR3 region: CANSPSAGRAQIRYTDTQYF. The CDR3 coding sequence is TGTGCCAACAGCCCCTCGGCTGGGAGGGCCCAAATAAGATACACAGATACGCAGTATTTT.

This clonotype was picked up many times. The chain joins TRBV29-1 to TRBJ2-3, with D possibly TRBD2 on 5 matching bases. The germline V gene encodes CDR1 SQVTM and CDR2 ANQGSEA. Trimming left V 3 bases short and J 1 base short, with 20 bases between. The length of the CDR3 is 17 residues. CDR3 sequence (DNA): TGCAGCGTTGAGGACCAGGAATTACCAGCGGGCACAGATACGCAGTATTTT. Translation gives CSVEDQELPAGTDTQYF.

This chain connects TRBV9 to TRBJ2-2; the D gene could be TRBD1 or TRBD2 (5 bases each). Deletions cut 2 bases from V and 0 bases from J, with 17 bases between. Germline V gene lookup returns CDR1 SGDLS and CDR2 YYNGEE. There are 18 residues in the CDR3. The CDR3 sequence is CASSVSLYEGPNTGELFF. In DNA form, the CDR3 reads TGTGCCAGCAGCGTTAGCTTGTATGAGGGACCGAACACCGGGGAGCTGTTTTTT.

This clonotype was observed at least ten times. The CDR3 sequence is CASSLNTRYGYTF. The CDR3 DNA reads TGTGCCAGCAGTTTGAACACCCGTTATGGCTACACCTTC. This chain links TRBV28 with TRBJ1-2; D unclear. The V end was cut by 3 bases, the J end by 5 bases, with 10 bases between. The germline V gene encodes CDR1 MDHEN and CDR2 SYDVKM. The length of the CDR3 is 13 residues.

CDR3 sequence (DNA): TGCGCCAGCAGCCAAGATGACGGCGGGAGCTTTCAGGCAGACGAGCAGTACTTC. Amino acids: CASSQDDGGSFQADEQYF. The chain joins TRBV4-1 to TRBJ2-7, with TRBD2 matching over 7 bases. V shed 0 bases, J shed 5 bases, and the junction held 16 bases outside the gene matches. The germline V gene has CDR1 MGHRA and CDR2 YSYEKL. This CDR3 comprises 18 residues.

The chain links TRBV9 to TRBJ2-2, with a possible D match to TRBD2 (6 bases). The CDR3 sequence is 14 residues long. Trimming took off 3 bases at V and 8 bases at J, with 14 bases between the two ends. In germline, CDR1 is SGDLS, CDR2 YYNGEE. The CDR3 reads CASSGGLGLGELFF. The CDR3 DNA is TGTGCCAGCAGCGGGGGACTGGGCCTGGGGGAGCTGTTTTTT. Full variable domain (remainder filled in from reference TRBV9 and TRBJ2-2): DSGVTQTPKHLITATGQRVTLRCSPRSGDLSVYWYQQSLDQGLQFLIQYYNGEERAKGNILERFSAQQFPDLHSELNLSSLELGDSALYFCASSGGLGLGELFFGEGSRLTVL.